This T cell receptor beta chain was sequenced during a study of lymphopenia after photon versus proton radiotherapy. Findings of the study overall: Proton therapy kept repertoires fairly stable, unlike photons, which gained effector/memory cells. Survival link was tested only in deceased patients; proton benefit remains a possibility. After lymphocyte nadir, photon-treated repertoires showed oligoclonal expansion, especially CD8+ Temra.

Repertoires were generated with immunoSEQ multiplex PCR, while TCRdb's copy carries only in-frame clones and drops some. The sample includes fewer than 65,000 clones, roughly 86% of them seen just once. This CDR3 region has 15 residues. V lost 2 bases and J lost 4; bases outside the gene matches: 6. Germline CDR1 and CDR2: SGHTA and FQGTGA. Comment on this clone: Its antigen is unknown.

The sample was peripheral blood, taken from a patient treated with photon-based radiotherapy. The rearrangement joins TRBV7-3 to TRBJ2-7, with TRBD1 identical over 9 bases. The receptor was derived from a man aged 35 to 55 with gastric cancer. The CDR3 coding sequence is TGTGCCAGCAGCTTAGGGGGACAGGGCTTTTACGAGCAGTACTTC. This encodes CASSLGGQGFYEQYF.